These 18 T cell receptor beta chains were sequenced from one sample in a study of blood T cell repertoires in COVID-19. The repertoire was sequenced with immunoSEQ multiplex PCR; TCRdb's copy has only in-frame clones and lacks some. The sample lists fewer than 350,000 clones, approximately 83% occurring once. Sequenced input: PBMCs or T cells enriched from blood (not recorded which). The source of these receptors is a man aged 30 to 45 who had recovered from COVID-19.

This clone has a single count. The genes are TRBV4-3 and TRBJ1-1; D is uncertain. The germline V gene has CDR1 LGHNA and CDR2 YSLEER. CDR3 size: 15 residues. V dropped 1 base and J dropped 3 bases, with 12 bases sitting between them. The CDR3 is CASSQVLGPYTEAFF. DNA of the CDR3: TGCGCCAGCAGCCAAGTACTAGGGCCCTACACTGAAGCTTTCTTT.

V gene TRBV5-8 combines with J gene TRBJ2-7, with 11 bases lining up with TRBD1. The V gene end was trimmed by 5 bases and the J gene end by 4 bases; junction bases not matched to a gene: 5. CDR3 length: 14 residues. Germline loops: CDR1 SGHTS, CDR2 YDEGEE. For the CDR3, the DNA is TGTGCCAGCAGAAGGACAGGGGGCCGGTACGAGCAGTACTTC. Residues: CASRRTGGRYEQYF.

CDR3 sequence: CSGQGADTQYF. The CDR3, as DNA: TGCAGCGGGCAGGGGGCAGATACGCAGTATTTT. This sequence joins TRBV20-1 and TRBJ2-3, with 7 bases aligning to TRBD1. CDR1 DFQATT and CDR2 SNEGSKA come from the germline V gene (reference sequence). CDR3 length equals 11 residues.

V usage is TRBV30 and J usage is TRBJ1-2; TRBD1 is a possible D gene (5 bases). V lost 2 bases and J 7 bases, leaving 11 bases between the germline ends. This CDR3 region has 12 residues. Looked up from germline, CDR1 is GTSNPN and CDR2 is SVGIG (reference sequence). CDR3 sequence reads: CAWSPGLTGYTF. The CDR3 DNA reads TGTGCCTGGAGTCCGGGACTAACTGGCTACACCTTC.

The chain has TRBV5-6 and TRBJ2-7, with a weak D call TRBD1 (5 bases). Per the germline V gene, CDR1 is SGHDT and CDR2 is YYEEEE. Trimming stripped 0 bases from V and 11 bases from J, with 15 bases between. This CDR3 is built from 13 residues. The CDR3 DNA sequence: TGTGCCAGCAGCTTGGCCTTGAGACAGCCGAAGTACTTC. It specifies CASSLALRQPKYF.

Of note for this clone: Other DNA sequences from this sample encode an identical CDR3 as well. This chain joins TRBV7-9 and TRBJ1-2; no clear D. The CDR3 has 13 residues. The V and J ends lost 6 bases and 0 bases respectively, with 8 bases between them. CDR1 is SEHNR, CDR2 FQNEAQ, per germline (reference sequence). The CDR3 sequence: CASSGAANYGYTF. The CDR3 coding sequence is TGTGCCAGCAGTGGAGCAGCTAACTATGGCTACACCTTC.

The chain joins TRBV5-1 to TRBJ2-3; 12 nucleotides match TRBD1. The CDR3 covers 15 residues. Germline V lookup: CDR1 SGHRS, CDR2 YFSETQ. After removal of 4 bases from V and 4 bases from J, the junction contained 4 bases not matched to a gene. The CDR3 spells CASSMGQGAADTQYF. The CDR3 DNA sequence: TGCGCCAGCAGCATGGGACAGGGGGCTGCAGATACGCAGTATTTT.

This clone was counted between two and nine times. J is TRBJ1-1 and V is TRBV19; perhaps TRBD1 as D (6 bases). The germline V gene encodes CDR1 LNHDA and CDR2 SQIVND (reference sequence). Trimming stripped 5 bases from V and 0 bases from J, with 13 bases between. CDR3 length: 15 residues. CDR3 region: CASSLNGQLNTEAFF. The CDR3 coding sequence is TGTGCCAGTAGTTTAAACGGACAGTTGAACACTGAAGCTTTCTTT.

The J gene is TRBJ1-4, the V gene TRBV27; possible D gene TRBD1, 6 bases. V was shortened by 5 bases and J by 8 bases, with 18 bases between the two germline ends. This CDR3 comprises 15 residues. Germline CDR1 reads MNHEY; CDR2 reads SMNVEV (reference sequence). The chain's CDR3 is CASSRSRGGREKLFF. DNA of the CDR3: TGTGCCAGCAGTCGGTCCAGGGGTGGGAGAGAAAAACTGTTTTTT.

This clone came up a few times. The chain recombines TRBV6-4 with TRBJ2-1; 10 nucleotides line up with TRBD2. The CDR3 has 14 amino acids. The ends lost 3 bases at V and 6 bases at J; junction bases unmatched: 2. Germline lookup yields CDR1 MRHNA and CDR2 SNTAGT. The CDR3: CASSESSGSNEQFF. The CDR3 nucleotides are TGTGCCAGCAGTGAGTCTAGCGGGAGCAATGAGCAGTTCTTC.

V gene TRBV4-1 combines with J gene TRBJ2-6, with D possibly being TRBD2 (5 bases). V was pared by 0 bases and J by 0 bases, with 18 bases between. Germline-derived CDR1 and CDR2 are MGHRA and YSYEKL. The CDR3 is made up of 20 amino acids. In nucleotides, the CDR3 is TGCGCCAGCAGCCAAGATCGCGGGTTTCGCCGGCTCTCTGGGGCCAACGTCCTGACTTTC. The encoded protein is CASSQDRGFRRLSGANVLTF.

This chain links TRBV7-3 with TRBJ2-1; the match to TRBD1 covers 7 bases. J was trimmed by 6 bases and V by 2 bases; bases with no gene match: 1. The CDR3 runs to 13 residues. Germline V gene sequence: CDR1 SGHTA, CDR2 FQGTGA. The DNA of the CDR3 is TGTGCCAGCAGCTTACGGGACAGCAATGAGCAGTTCTTC. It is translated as CASSLRDSNEQFF.

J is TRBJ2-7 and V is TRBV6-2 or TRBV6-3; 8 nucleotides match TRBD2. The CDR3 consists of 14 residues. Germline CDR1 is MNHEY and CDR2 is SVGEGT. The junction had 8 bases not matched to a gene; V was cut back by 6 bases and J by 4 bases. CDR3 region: CASSRGGASYEQYF. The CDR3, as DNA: TGTGCCAGCAGCCGGGGGGGGGCCTCGTACGAGCAGTACTTC.

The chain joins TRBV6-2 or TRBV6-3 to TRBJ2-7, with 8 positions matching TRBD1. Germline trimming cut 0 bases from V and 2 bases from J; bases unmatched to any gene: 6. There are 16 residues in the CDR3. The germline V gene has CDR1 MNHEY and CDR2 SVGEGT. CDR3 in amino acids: CASSYSFRGRAYEQYF. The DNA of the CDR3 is TGTGCCAGCAGTTACTCGTTCAGGGGGCGGGCCTACGAGCAGTACTTC.

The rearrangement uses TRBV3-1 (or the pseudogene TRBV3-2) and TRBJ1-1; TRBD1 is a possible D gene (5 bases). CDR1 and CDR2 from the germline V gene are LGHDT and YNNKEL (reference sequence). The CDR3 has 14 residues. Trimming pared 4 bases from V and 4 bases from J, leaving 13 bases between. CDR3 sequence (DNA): TGTGCCAGCAGCCTCCGGGGGTTGGGCACTGAAGCTTTCTTT. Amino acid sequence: CASSLRGLGTEAFF.

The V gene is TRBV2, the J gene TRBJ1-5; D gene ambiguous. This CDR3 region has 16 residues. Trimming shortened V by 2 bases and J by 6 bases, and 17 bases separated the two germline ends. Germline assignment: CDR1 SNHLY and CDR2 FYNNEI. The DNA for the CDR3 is TGTGCCAGCAGTGAACCCCGGTCGTCGGGAGGTCAGCCCCAGCATTTT. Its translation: CASSEPRSSGGQPQHF.

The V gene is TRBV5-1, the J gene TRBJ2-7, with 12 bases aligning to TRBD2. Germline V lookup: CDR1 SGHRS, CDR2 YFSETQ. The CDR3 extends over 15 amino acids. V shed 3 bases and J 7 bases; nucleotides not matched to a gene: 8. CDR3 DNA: TGCGCCAGCAGCTCATCGACTAGCGGGGGTGGGGAGCAGTACTTC. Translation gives CASSSSTSGGGEQYF.

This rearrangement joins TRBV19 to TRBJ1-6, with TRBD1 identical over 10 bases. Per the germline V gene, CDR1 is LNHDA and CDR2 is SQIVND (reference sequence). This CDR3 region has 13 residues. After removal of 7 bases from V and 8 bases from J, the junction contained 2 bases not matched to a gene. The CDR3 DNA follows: TGTGCCAGTAAAGGGACAGGGGATTCACCCCTCCACTTT. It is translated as CASKGTGDSPLHF.